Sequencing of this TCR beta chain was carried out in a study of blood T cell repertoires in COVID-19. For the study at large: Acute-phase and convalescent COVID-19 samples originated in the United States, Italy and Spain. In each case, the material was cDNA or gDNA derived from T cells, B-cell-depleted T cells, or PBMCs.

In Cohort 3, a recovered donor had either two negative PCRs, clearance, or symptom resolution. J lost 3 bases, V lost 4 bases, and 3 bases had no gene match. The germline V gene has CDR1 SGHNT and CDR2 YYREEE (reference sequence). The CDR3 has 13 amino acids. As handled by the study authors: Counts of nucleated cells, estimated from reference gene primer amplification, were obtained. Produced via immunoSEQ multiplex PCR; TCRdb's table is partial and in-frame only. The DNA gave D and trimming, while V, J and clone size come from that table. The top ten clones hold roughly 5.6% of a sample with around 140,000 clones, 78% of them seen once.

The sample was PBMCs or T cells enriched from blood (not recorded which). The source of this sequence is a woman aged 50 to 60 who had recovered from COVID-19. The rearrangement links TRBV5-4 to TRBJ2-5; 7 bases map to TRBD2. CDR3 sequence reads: CASSRGGEETQYF. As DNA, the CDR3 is TGTGCCAGCAGCCGGGGAGGGGAAGAGACCCAGTACTTC.